Listed here is a single T cell receptor beta chain. This PCR relied on a set of 60 Vbeta primers and 13 Jbeta primers. TCRdb's copy holds only in-frame clones and misses some; the assay was immunoSEQ multiplex PCR. The sample holds approximately 180,000 clones, roughly 86% seen once. CDR3 length: 14 amino acids. Germline V gene lookup returns CDR1 MNHEY and CDR2 SVGAGI. Unmatched junction bases numbered 13, after V lost 10 bases and J lost 7 bases. This entry belongs to a study of cytomegalovirus exposure and HLA in healthy donors. The chain links TRBV6-5 to TRBJ1-2, with 9 bases that match TRBD1. The sequenced material came from PBMCs. This receptor was taken from a girl between 10 and 17 years old in good health and CMV-seropositive. As DNA, the CDR3 is TGTGCCACCAAAATCGGGACAGGGCCGGGTGGCTACACCTTC. This encodes CATKIGTGPGGYTF.